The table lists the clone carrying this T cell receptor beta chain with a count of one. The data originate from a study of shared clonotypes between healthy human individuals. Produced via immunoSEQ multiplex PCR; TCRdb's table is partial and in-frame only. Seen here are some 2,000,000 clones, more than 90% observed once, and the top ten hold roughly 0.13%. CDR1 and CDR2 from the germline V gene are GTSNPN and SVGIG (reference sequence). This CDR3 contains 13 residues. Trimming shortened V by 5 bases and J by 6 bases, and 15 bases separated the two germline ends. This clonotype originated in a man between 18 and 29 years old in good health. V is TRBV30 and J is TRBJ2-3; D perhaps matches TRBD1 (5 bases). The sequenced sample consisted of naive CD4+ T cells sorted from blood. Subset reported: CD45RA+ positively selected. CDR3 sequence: CAWGLRVLDTQYF. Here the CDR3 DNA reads TGTGCCTGGGGGCTCAGGGTTTTGGATACGCAGTATTTT.